This record concerns one T cell receptor beta chain sequence. The target antigen is unknown. Per germline, CDR1 SGHAT and CDR2 FQNNGV. The CDR3 contains 13 residues. Between the trimmed V and J ends, which lost 5 bases and 6 bases, there was a span of 14 bases. Sequenced by immunoSEQ multiplex PCR; TCRdb stores in-frame clones only, minus some. The repertoire holds roughly 60,000 clones, with about 95% as singletons. This entry is derived from a study of cytomegalovirus exposure and HLA in healthy donors. Findings and limits, study-wide: According to a subsequent analysis, TCR clusters identified in the first cohort showed a tendency to co-occur across the roughly 120 validation repertoires. The authors enumerated some 170 TCR beta chains as linked to cytomegalovirus. Despite most TCR sequences being rare, some public TCRs occurred in many donors.

The chain joins TRBV11-2 to TRBJ2-7; D might be TRBD1 (6 bases). Input material: PBMCs. This receptor was taken from a woman between 18 and 29 years old in good health and CMV-seronegative. CDR3 DNA sequence: TGTGCCAGCAGCGAGGGGTGGGGGCGCGAGCAGTACTTC. Translating it yields CASSEGWGREQYF.